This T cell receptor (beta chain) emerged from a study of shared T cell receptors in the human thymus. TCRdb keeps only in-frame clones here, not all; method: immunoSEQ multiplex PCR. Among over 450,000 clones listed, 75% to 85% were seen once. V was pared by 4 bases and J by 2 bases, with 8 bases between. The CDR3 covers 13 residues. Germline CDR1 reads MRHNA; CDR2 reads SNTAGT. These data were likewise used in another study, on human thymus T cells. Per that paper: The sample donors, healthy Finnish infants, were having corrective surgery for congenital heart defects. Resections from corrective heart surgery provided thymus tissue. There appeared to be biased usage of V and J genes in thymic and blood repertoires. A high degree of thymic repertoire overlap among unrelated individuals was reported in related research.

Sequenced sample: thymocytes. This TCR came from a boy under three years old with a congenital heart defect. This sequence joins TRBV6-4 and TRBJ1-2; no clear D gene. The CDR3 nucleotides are TGTGCCAGCAGTGGGCCAGGCAACTATGGCTACACCTTC. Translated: CASSGPGNYGYTF.